This TCR beta chain was found in a study of response to subunit inactivated influenza vaccine (dated by TCRdb to the late 2010s). With respect to the entire study: Deep quantitative T cell receptor repertoire profiling was used in the study to track responses to a trivalent subunit inactivated influenza vaccine. Here is what the overall study found, with its caveats: The authors suggested that each seasonal influenza vaccination may recruit only a limited number of new T cells.

Library preparation used RT-PCR. The sequencing machine was an Illumina HiSeq 2500. The raw public data were reprocessed by TCRdb itself: fastp quality trimming at Q25, MiXCR clonotype calling, in-frame beta chains only. Each record represents a unique CDR3 protein, reported with the most common genes and DNA among its rows. The sample records more than 450,000 distinct CDR3 sequences, around 10% of which are singletons. The top ten clones comprise 8% to 13% of the sample. Trimming takes 6 bases off V and 2 bases off J; junction bases not matched to a gene: 10. From the cysteine up to the phenylalanine, the CDR3 has a length of 14 residues. Just the 42-base CDR3 DNA is kept, in frame starting at base 1. From the germline V gene (reference sequence), CDR1 is DFQATT and CDR2 is SNEGSKA. On this clonotype itself: Its binding antigen is unknown. No much larger clonotype is one base removed from it; base qualities were not supplied.

These same records also appear under a second study, on T cells expressing NK-cell markers. As described in the second report: TCR beta cDNA libraries were prepared using 5'RACE template switching, which introduced a universal primer site and unique molecular identifiers. In sorted CD3+CD56+NKG2C+, CD3+CD56+NKG2C- and CD3+CD56-NKG2C+ T-cell subsets from eight or nine donors, TCR beta-chain repertoires were profiled. Seven of the eight sequenced donors were HCMV-seropositive and one was HCMV-seronegative. In several experiments an anti-gammadeltaTCR antibody was added to restrict sorting to alphabetaTCR-expressing T cells. In six donors, the dominant CD3+CD56+NKG2C+ clonotypes were among the top 10 CD8+ clonotypes and accounted for about 1.0-7.5% of CD8+ T cells. Those dominant clonotypes were again the most abundant among CD3+CD56-NKG2C+ cells in a handful of donors, at about 28.3-60.1%. Whether the expanded NKG2C-expressing T cell clones were specific for HCMV antigens remained unclear. All eight donors whose samples were sequenced were randomly selected healthy volunteers, three of them men and five women. To determine HCMV serostatus, a commercial ELISA kit was used to detect HCMV-specific IgG in serum. Ficoll density gradient centrifugation was used to isolate peripheral blood mononuclear cells from blood. For five or six donors, unsorted PBMC were also used to sequence bulk peripheral blood T-cell repertoires. Synthesis of cDNA was primed from the TCR beta constant segment and was followed by two consecutive PCR amplification steps. Libraries were sequenced as 2 x 150 bp reads on Illumina HiSeq 2000/2500, MiSeq or NextSeq. MIGEC was used to demultiplex reads and group the reads by UMI, and MiTCR was used to assemble and quantify clonotypes. To exclude erroneous sequences, only TCR cDNA sequences supported by at least two reads were retained. The tcR package was used for downstream repertoire analysis, and clonotypes were matched between fractions using CDR3 nucleotide sequence together with V segment. VDJmatch was used to annotate antigen specificity against VDJdb, with one amino acid substitution allowed in CDR3.

The rearrangement joined TRBV20-1 to TRBJ2-7, and TRBD2 matches 7 of the central bases. Specimen: PBMCs from blood, collected on the day of vaccination. The clonotype was recovered from a man in his forties or fifties who received an inactivated influenza vaccine. Donor details come from another sample of the same person, matched by shared clones. The nucleotide sequence is given as TGCAGTGCAAGGACTAGTCGTGATACCTACGAGCAGTACTTC. Protein translation: CSARTSRDTYEQYF.